This TCR beta chain was retrieved from a study of PD-L1 blockade in urothelial cancer. In the study overall: The authors examined blood 3 weeks (second dose) and 6 weeks after treatment start. Peripheral blood specimens exhibited a median yield of 141,255 T cells.

Time point of the sample: peripheral blood 6 weeks after treatment start. Patients were living with locally advanced or metastatic urothelial carcinoma. This clone was detected a few times. CDR3 size: 14 residues. Per germline, CDR1 SGHRS and CDR2 YFSETQ. V shed 3 bases and J 3 bases; nucleotides not matched to a gene: 2. Produced via immunoSEQ multiplex PCR; TCRdb's table is partial and in-frame only. The repertoire includes tens of thousands of clones, approximately 77% of them detected once, and approximately 1.5% sits in the top ten. This sequence originates from a man aged 65 to 85 with urothelial cancer. The V call is TRBV5-1, the J call TRBJ2-7, with TRBD2 matching over 11 bases. The specimen was PBMCs, collected around atezolizumab (anti-PD-L1) treatment. The CDR3 protein is CASSSGTSGYEQYF. The CDR3 nucleotides are TGCGCCAGCAGCTCCGGGACTAGCGGCTACGAGCAGTACTTC.